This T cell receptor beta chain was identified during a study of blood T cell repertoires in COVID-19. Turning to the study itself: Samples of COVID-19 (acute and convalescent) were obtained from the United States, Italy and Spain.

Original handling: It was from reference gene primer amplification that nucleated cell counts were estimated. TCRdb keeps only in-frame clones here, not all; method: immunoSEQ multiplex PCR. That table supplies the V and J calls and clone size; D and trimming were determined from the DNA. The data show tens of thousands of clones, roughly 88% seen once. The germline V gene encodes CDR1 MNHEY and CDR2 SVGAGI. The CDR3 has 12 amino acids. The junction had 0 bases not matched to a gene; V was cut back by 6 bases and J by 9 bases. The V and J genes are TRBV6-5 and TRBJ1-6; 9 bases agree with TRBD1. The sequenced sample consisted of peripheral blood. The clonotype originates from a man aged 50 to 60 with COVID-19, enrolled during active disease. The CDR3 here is CASRGQGSPLHF. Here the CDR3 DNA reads TGTGCCAGCAGGGGACAGGGTTCACCCCTCCACTTT.